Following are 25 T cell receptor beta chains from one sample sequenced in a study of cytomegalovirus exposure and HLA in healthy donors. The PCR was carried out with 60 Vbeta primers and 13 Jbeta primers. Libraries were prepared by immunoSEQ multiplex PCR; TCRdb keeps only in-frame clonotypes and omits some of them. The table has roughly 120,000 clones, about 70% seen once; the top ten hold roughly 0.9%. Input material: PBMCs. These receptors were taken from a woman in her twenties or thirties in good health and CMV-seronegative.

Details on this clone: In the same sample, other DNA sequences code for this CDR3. CDR3 region: CASSTTGNTEAFF. The CDR3 coding sequence is TGTGCCAGCTCGACGACAGGGAACACTGAAGCTTTCTTT. The rearrangement joins TRBV18 to TRBJ1-1; tentative D call: TRBD1 (6 bases). CDR3 length: 13 amino acids. Trimming took off 6 bases at V and 1 base at J, with 9 bases between the two ends. Looked up from germline, CDR1 is KGHSH and CDR2 is LQKENI.

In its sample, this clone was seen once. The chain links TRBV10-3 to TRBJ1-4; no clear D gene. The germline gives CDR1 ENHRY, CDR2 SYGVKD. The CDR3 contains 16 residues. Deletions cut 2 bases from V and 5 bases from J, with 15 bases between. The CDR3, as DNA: TGTGCCATCAGTGAGAACCAGGAGGGTGGGAATGAAAAACTGTTTTTT. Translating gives CAISENQEGGNEKLFF.

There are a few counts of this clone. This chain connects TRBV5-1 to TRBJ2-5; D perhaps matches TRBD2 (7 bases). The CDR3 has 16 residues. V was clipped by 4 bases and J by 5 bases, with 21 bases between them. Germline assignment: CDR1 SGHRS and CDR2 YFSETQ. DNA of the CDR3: TGCGCCAGCAGCAGCGGACCTTCGGCGGGGGCGGAGACCCAGTACTTC. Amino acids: CASSSGPSAGAETQYF.

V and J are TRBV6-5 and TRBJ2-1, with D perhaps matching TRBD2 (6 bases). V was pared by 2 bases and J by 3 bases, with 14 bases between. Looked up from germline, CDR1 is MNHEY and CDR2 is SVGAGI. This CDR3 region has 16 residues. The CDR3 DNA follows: TGTGCCAGCAGTTACACCCCGGGACTGGACTACAATGAGCAGTTCTTC. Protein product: CASSYTPGLDYNEQFF.

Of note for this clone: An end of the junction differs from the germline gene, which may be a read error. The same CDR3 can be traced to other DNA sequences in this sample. The CDR3 reads CASGTRATNEKLFF. The CDR3 bases are TGTGCCAGCGGGACAAGGGCAACTAATGAAAAACTGTTTTTC. The rearrangement links TRBV6-5 to TRBJ1-4; TRBD1 might be the D (6 bases). CDR1 MNHEY and CDR2 SVGAGI come from the germline V gene. The CDR3 is 14 residues long.

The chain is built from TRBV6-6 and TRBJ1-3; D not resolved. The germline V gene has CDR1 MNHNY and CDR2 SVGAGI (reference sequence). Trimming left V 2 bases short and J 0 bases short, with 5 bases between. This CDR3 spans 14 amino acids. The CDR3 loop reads CASSYGHSGNTIYF. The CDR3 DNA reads TGTGCCAGCAGTTACGGCCACTCTGGAAACACCATATATTTT.

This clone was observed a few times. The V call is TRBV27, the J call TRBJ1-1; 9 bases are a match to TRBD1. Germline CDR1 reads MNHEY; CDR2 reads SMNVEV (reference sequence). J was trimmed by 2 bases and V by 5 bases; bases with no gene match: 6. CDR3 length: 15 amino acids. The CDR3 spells CASSITGGGNTEAFF. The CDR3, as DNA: TGTGCCAGCAGTATTACAGGGGGCGGAAACACTGAAGCTTTCTTT.

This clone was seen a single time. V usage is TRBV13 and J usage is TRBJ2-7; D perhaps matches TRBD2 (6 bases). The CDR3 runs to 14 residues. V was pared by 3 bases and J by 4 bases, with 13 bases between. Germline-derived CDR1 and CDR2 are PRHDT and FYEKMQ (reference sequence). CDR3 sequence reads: CASSLGGEGYEQYF. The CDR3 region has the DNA TGTGCCAGCAGCTTGGGGGGAGAAGGTTACGAGCAGTACTTC.

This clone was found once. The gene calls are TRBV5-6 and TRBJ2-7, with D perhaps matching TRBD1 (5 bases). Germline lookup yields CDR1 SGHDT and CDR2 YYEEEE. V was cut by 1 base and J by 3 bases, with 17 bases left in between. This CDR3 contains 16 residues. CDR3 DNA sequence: TGTGCCAGCAGCTTGTTGGGTACAGGCGTCTACTACGAGCAGTACTTC. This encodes CASSLLGTGVYYEQYF.

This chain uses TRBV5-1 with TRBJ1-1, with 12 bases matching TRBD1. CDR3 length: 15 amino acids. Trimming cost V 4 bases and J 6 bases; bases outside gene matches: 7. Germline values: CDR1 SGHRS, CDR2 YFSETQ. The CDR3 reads CASSEGQGAFAEAFF. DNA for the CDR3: TGCGCCAGCAGCGAGGGACAGGGGGCATTCGCTGAAGCTTTCTTT.

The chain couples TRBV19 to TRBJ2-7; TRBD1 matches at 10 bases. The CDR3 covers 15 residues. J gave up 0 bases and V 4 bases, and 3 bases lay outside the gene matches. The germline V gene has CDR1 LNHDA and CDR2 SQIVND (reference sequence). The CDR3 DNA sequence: TGTGCCAGTAGTACCGGGACAGGGGTCTCCTACGAGCAGTACTTC. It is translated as CASSTGTGVSYEQYF.

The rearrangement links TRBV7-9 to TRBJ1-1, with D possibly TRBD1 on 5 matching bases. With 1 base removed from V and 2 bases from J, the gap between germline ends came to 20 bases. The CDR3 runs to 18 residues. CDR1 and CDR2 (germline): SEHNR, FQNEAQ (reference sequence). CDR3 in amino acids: CASSLVVGGNAPNTEAFF. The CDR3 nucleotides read TGTGCCAGCAGCTTAGTGGTTGGGGGGAACGCGCCTAACACTGAAGCTTTCTTT. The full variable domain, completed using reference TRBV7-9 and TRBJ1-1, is DTGVSQNPRHKITKRGQNVTFRCDPISEHNRLYWYRQTLGQGPEFLTYFQNEAQLEKSRLLSDRFSAERPKGSFSTLEIQRTEQGDSAMYLCASSLVVGGNAPNTEAFFGQGTRLTVV.

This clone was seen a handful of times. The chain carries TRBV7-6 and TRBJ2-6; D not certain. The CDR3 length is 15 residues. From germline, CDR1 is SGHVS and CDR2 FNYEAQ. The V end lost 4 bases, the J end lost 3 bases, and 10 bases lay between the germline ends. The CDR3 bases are TGTGCCAGCAGCTCATATTCTATTGGGGCCAACGTCCTGACTTTC. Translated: CASSSYSIGANVLTF.

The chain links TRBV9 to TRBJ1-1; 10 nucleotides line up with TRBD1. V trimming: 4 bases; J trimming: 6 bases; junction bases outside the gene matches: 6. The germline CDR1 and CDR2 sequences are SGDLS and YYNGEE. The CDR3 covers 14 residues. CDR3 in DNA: TGTGCCAGCAGCACTACCGGGACAGGGGCTGAAGCTTTCTTT. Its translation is CASSTTGTGAEAFF.

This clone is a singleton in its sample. CDR3 region: CASSPLSYNEQFF. As DNA, the CDR3 is TGTGCCAGCAGCCCCCTAAGTTACAATGAGCAGTTCTTC. The V call is TRBV27, the J call TRBJ2-1; D call uncertain. Germline CDR1 reads MNHEY; CDR2 reads SMNVEV (reference sequence). The CDR3 is made up of 13 amino acids. V was shortened by 6 bases and J by 4 bases, with 10 bases between the two germline ends.

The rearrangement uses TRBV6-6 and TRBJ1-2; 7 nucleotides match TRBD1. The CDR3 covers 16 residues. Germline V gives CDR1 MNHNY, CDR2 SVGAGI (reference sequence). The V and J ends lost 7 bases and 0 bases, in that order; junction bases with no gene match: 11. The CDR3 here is CASTGTVLSTNYGYTF. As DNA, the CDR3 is TGTGCCAGCACTGGGACAGTTCTCTCTACTAACTATGGCTACACCTTC.

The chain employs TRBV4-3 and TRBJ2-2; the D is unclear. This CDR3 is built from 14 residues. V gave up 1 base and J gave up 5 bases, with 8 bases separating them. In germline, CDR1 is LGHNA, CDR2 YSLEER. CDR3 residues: CASSQVFETGELFF. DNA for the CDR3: TGCGCCAGCAGCCAAGTCTTTGAGACCGGGGAGCTGTTTTTT.

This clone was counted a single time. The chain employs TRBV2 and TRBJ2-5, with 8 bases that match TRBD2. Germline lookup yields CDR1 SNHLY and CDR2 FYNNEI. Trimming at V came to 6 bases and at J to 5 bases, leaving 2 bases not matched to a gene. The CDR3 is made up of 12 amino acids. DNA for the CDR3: TGTGCCAGCAGCCGGGAGGGTGAGACCCAGTACTTC. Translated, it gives CASSREGETQYF.

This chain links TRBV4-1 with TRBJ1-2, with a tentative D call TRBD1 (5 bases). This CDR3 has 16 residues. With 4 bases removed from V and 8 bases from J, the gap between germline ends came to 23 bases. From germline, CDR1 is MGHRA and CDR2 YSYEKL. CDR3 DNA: TGCGCCAGCAGCCCAGACTTTCGGCTTCCGGAGGGGGGCTACACCTTC. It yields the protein CASSPDFRLPEGGYTF.

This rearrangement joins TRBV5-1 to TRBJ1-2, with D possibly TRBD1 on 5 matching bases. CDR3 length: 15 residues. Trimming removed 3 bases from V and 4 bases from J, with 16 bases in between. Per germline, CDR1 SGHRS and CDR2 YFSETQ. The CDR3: CASSYPGTGLYGYTF. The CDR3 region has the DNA TGCGCCAGCAGCTACCCCGGGACGGGACTCTATGGCTACACCTTC.

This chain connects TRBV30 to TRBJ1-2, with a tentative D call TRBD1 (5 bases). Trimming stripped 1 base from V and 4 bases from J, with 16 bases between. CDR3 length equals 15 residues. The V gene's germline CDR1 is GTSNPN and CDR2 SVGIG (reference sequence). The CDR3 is CAWSAGQARFYGYTF. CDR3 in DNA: TGTGCCTGGAGTGCAGGACAAGCCCGATTCTATGGCTACACCTTC.

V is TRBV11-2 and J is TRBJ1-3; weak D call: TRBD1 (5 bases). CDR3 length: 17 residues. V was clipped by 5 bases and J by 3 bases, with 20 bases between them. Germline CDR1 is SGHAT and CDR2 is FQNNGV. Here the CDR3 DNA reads TGTGCCAGCAGCAAAAACCCGGGGGTCCTGCGTGGAAACACCATATATTTT. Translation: CASSKNPGVLRGNTIYF.

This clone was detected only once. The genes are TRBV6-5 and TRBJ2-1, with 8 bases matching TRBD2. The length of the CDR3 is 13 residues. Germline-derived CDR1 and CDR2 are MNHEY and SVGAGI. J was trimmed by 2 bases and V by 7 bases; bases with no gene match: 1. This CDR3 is CASKGLAYNEQFF. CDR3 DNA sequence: TGTGCCAGCAAGGGACTAGCCTACAATGAGCAGTTCTTC.

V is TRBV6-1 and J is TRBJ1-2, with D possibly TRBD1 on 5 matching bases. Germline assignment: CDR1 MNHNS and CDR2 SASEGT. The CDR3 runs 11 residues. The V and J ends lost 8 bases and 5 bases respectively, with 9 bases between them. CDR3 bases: TGTGCCAGCTGGGGGGGATATGGCTACACCTTC. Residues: CASWGGYGYTF.

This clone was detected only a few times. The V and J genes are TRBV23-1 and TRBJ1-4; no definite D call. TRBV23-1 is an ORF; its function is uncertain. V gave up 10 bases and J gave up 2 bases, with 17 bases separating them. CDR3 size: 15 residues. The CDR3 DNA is TGCGCCATCTCAGTCCCCCCAGTCACTAATGAAAAACTGTTTTTT. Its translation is CAISVPPVTNEKLFF.